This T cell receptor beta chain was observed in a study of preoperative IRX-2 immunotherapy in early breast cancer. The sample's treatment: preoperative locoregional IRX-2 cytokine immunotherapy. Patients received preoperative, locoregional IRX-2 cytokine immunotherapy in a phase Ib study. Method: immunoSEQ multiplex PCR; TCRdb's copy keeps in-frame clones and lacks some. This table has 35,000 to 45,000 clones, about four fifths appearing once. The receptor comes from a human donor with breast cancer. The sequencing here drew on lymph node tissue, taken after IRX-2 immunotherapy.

CDR3 loop: CASSLTDRVGSYTF. The CDR3 nucleotides read TGTGCCAGTAGTCTCACGGACAGGGTTGGTAGCTACACCTTC. The V call is TRBV19, the J call TRBJ1-2, with TRBD1 identical over 8 bases. Germline V gene sequence: CDR1 LNHDA, CDR2 SQIVND (reference sequence). With V trimmed by 5 bases and J by 9 bases, 11 bases remained unmatched. This CDR3 region has 14 residues.